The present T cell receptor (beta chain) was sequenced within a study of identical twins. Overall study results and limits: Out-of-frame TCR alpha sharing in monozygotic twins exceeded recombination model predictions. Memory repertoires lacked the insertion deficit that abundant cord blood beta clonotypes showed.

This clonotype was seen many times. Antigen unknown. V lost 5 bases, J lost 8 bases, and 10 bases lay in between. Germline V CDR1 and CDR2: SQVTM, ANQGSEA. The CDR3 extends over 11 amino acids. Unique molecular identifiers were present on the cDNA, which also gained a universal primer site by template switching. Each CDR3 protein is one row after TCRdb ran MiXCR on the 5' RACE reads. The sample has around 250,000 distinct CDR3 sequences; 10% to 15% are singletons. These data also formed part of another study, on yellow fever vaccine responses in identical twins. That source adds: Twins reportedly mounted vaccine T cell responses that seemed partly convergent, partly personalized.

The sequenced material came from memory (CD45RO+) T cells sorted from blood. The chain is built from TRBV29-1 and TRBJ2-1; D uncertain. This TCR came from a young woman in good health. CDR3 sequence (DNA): TGCAGCGTTTCAGTTGGCCATGAGCAGTTCTTC. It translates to CSVSVGHEQFF.